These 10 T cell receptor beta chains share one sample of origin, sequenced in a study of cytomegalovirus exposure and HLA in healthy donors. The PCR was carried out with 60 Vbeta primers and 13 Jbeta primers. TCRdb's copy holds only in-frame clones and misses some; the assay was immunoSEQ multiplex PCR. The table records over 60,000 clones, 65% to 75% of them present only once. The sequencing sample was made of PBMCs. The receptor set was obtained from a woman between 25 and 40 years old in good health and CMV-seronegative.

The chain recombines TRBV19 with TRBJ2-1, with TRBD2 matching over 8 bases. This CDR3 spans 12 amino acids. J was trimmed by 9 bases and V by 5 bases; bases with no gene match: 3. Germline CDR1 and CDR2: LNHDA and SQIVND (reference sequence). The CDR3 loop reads CASSGAGGEQFF. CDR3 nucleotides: TGTGCCAGTAGTGGGGCGGGAGGTGAGCAGTTCTTC. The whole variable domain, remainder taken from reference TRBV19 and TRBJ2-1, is DGGITQSPKYLFRKEGQNVTLSCEQNLNHDAMYWYRQDPGQGLRLIYYSQIVNDFQKGDIAEGYSVSREKKESFPLTVTSAQKNPTAFYLCASSGAGGEQFFGPGTRLTVL.

CDR3 protein: CSVPAGTGGNQPQHF. DNA for the CDR3: TGCAGCGTGCCGGCAGGGACAGGAGGCAATCAGCCCCAGCATTTT. V and J are TRBV29-1 and TRBJ1-5, with 8 nucleotides matching TRBD1. V was pared by 6 bases and J by 2 bases, with 9 bases of the junction left unmatched. Germline CDR1 and CDR2: SQVTM and ANQGSEA. The CDR3 extends over 15 amino acids.

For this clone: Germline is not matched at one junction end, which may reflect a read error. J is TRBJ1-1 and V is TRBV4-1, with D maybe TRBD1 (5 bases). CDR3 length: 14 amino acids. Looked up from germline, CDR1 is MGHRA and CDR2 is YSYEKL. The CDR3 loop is CASSPPPGNAEAFF. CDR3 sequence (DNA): TGCGCCAGCAGCCCACCCCCAGGGAACGCTGAAGCTTTCTTT.

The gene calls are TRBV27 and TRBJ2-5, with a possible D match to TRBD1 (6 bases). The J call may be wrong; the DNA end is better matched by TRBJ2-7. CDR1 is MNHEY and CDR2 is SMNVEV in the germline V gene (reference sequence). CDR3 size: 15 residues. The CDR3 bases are TGTGCCAGCAGTTTAAGGACAGCGACACCCTACGAGCAGTACTTC. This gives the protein CASSLRTATPYEQYF.

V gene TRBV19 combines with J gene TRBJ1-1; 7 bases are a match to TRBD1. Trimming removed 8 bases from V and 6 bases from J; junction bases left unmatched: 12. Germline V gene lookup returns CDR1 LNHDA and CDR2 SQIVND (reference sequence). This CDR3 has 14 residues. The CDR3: CASDKTGRRAEAFF. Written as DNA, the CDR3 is TGTGCCAGTGACAAGACAGGGAGGAGGGCTGAAGCTTTCTTT.

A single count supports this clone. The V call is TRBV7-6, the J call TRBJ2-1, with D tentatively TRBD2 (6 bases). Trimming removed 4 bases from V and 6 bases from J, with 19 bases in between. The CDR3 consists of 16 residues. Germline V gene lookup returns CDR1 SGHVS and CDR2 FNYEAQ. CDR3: CASSSYLTKAGNEQFF. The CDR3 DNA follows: TGTGCCAGCAGCTCCTACCTCACGAAAGCGGGCAATGAGCAGTTCTTC.

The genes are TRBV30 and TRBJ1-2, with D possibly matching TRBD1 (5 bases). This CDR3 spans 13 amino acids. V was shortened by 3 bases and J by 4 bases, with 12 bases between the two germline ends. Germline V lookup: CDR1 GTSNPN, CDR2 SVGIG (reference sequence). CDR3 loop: CAWSPQGTYGYTF. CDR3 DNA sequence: TGTGCCTGGAGCCCCCAGGGTACCTATGGCTACACCTTC.

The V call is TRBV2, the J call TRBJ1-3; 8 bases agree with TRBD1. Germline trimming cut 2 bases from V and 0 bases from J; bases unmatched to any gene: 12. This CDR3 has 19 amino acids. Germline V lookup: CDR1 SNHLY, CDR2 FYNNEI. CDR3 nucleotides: TGTGCCAGCAGTGAAAAAATTGGGACAGGAGTACACTCTGGAAACACCATATATTTT. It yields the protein CASSEKIGTGVHSGNTIYF.

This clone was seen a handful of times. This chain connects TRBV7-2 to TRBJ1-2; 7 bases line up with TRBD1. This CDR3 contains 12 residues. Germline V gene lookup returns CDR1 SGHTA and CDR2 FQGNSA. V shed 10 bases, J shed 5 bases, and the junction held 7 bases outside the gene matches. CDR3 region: CANDDREYGYTF. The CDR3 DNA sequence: TGTGCCAACGACGACAGGGAGTATGGCTACACCTTC.

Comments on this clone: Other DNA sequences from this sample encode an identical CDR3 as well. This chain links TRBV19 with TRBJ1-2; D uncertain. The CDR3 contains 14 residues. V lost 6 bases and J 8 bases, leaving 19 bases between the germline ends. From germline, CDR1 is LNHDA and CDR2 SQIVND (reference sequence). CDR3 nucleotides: TGTGCCAGTAGCAAAGCAGAGGCGGCCTACGGCTACACCTTC. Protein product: CASSKAEAAYGYTF.